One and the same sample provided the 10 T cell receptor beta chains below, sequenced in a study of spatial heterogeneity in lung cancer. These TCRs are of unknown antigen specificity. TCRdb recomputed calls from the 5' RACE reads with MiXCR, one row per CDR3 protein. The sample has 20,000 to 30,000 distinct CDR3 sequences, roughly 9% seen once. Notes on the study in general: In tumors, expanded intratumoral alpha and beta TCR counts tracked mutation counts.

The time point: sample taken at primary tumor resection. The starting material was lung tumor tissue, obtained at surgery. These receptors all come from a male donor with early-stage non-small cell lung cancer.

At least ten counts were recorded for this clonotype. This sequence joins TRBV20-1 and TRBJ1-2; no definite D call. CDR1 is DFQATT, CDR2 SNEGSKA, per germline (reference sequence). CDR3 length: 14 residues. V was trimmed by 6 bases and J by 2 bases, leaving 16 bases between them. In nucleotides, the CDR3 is TGCAGTGCACGACAACCGACCGCGAACTATGGCTACACCTTC. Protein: CSARQPTANYGYTF.

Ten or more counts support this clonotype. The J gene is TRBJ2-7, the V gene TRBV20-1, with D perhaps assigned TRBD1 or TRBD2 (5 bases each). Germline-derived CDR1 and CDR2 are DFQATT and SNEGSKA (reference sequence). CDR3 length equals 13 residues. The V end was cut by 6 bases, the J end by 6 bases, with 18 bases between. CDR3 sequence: CSAVRDGLSEQYF. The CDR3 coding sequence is TGCAGTGCCGTGAGGGACGGCTTAAGCGAGCAGTACTTC.

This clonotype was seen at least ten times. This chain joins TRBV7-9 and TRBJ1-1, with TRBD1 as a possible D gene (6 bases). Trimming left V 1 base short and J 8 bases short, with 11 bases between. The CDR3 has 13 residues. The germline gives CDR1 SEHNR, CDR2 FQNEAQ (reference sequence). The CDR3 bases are TGTGCCAGCAGCTTAGAGGGGGGCACCGAAGCTTTCTTT. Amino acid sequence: CASSLEGGTEAFF.

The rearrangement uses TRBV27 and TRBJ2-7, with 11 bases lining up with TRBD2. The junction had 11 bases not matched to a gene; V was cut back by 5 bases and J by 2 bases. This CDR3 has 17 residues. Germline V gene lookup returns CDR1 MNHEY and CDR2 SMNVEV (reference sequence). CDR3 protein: CASSPRLAGYRPYEQYF. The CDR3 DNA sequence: TGTGCCAGCAGTCCAAGACTAGCGGGGTATAGACCCTACGAGCAGTACTTC.

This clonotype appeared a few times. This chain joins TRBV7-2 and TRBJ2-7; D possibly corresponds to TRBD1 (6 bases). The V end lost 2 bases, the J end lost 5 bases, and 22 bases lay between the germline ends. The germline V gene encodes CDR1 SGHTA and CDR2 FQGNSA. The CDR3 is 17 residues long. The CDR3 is CASSLKGSTGWFHEQYF. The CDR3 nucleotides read TGTGCCAGCAGCTTAAAGGGTTCCACAGGGTGGTTCCACGAGCAGTACTTC. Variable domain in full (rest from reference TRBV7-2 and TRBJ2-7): GAGVSQSPSNKVTEKGKDVELRCDPISGHTALYWYRQSLGQGLEFLIYFQGNSAPDKSGLPSDRFSAERTGGSVSTLTIQRTQQEDSAVYLCASSLKGSTGWFHEQYFGPGTRLTVT.

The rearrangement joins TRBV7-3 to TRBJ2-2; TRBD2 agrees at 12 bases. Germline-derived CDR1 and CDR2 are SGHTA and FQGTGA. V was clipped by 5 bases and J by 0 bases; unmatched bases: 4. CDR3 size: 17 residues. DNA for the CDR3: TGTGCCAGCAGCCGCCTAGCGGGAGGGCCGAACACCGGGGAGCTGTTTTTT. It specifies CASSRLAGGPNTGELFF.

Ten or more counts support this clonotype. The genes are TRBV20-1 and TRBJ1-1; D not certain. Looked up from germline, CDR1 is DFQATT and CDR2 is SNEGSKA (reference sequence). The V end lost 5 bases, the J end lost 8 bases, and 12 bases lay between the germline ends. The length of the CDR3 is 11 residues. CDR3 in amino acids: CSAAGRYEAFF. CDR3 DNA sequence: TGCAGTGCTGCGGGCCGTTACGAAGCTTTCTTT.

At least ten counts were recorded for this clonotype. DNA for the CDR3: TGTGGAAGAGGGGGCCACGGGACTGAAGCTTTCTTT. Translation: CGRGGHGTEAFF. The chain joins TRBV2 to TRBJ1-1, with 7 bases lining up with TRBD1. The CDR3 has 12 amino acids. Germline values: CDR1 SNHLY, CDR2 FYNNEI.

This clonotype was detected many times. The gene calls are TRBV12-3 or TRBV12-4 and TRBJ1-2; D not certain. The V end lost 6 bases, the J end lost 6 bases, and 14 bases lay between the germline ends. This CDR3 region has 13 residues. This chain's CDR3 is CASSPTRDDGYTF. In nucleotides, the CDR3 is TGTGCCAGCAGCCCAACAAGGGATGATGGCTACACCTTC.

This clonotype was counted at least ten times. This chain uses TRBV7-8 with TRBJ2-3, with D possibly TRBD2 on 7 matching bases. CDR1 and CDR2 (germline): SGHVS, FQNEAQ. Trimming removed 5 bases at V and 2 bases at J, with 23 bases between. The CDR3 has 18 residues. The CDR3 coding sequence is TGTGCCAGCAGCCAGGTCGGGGGGCGCCGATTCCACACAGATACGCAGTATTTT. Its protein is CASSQVGGRRFHTDTQYF.